This T cell receptor beta chain was recorded in a study of shared T cell receptors in the human thymus. Clones were sequenced by immunoSEQ multiplex PCR, and TCRdb holds only the in-frame ones, with some missing. The sample carries 720,000 or so clones, 80% to 90% recorded once. Germline loops: CDR1 SEHNR, CDR2 FQNEAQ (reference sequence). This CDR3 has 13 amino acids. Germline trimming cut 5 bases from V and 6 bases from J; bases unmatched to any gene: 6. This sample also appeared in a second study, on human thymus T cells. Per that study: Among the donors, all were healthy Finnish infants having corrective surgery for congenital heart defects. Resected material from corrective heart surgery provided the thymus tissue analysed. Repertoires from thymus and blood appeared to show biased V and J gene usage. In unrelated individuals, thymic repertoires overlapped highly, according to related research.

The rearrangement joins TRBV7-9 to TRBJ1-1; TRBD1 matches 7 bases. Sequences were obtained from thymocytes. The source is a girl under two years old with a congenital heart defect. The CDR3 DNA reads TGTGCCAGCAGCCCGCACAGGGGTCCTGAAGCTTTCTTT. This gives the protein CASSPHRGPEAFF.